Shown below are 15 T cell receptor beta chains from a single sample sequenced in a study of early T cells in non-severe SARS-CoV-2 infection. TCRdb recomputed calls from the 5' RACE reads with MiXCR, one row per CDR3 protein. This sample has just over 95,000 distinct CDR3 sequences, with approximately 10% found just once. The sample consisted of whole blood. All receptors come from an adult who was a healthcare worker with PCR-confirmed SARS-CoV-2 infection or an uninfected control (not recorded which).

As for this clonotype: One end of the junction fails to match germline, which may point to a read error. The rearrangement uses TRBV12-3 or TRBV12-4 and TRBJ1-5; 7 positions match TRBD1. The length of the CDR3 is 12 residues. CDR3 loop: CASSLGGRSTDF. The CDR3 DNA sequence: TGTGCCAGCAGTCTAGGGGGCAGGTCAACGGATTTT.

Ten or more counts support this clonotype. The CDR3 DNA sequence: TGTGCCAGCAGTGAAGAGGTCGGGACAGGGCAGAACTACGAGCAGTACTTC. It is translated as CASSEEVGTGQNYEQYF. The chain has TRBV6-1 and TRBJ2-7; 9 nucleotides match TRBD1. This CDR3 has 17 amino acids. The germline V gene encodes CDR1 MNHNS and CDR2 SASEGT. The J segment lost 3 bases and the V segment lost 1 base, leaving 10 bases of the junction unmatched.

This clonotype appeared many times. The chain is built from TRBV10-3 and TRBJ1-1, with 7 nucleotides matching TRBD1. This CDR3 spans 17 amino acids. Germline CDR1 is ENHRY and CDR2 is SYGVKD. Losses at the gene ends were 2 bases for V and 0 bases for J; bases not matched to a gene: 9. The CDR3, as DNA: TGTGCCATCAGTGAGCGAGGAACCGGGACAGTGAACACTGAAGCTTTCTTT. This codes for CAISERGTGTVNTEAFF.

This clonotype was seen more than once but under ten times. V is TRBV7-8 and J is TRBJ2-7; TRBD2 might be the D (6 bases). V was shortened by 6 bases and J by 3 bases, with 15 bases between the two germline ends. This CDR3 is built from 14 residues. Germline assignment: CDR1 SGHVS and CDR2 FQNEAQ. CDR3 amino acids: CASSRASARYEQYF. The CDR3, as DNA: TGTGCCAGCAGTCGTGCTAGCGCCCGCTACGAGCAGTACTTC.

This clonotype was recorded at least ten times. The chain employs TRBV5-1 and TRBJ2-3; TRBD2 is a possible D gene (6 bases). Deletions cut 3 bases from V and 2 bases from J, with 10 bases between. The CDR3 covers 14 residues. Germline lookup yields CDR1 SGHRS and CDR2 YFSETQ. CDR3 residues: CASSYGGATDTQYF. In nucleotides, the CDR3 is TGCGCCAGCAGCTACGGGGGAGCCACAGATACGCAGTATTTT. The whole variable domain, filled in from reference TRBV5-1 and TRBJ2-3, reads KAGVTQTPRYLIKTRGQQVTLSCSPISGHRSVSWYQQTPGQGLQFLFEYFSETQRNKGNFPGRFSGRQFSNSRSEMNVSTLELGDSALYLCASSYGGATDTQYFGPGTRLTVL.

This chain links TRBV29-1 with TRBJ2-2; a possible D gene is TRBD1 (5 bases). Germline CDR1 SQVTM, CDR2 ANQGSEA. With 5 bases removed from V and 0 bases from J, the gap between germline ends came to 16 bases. CDR3 length equals 16 residues. The CDR3 DNA sequence: TGCAGCGTTAAGTCCCAGGGAAGAGCGAACACCGGGGAGCTGTTTTTT. Its protein is CSVKSQGRANTGELFF.

This clonotype was counted between two and nine times. The chain has TRBV29-1 and TRBJ2-3; D gene ambiguous. The germline V and J ends were trimmed by 3 bases and 4 bases, with 11 bases remaining between them. Germline lookup yields CDR1 SQVTM and CDR2 ANQGSEA. The CDR3 extends over 13 amino acids. The CDR3 protein is CSVDRKMADTQYF. In nucleotides, the CDR3 is TGCAGCGTTGATAGGAAGATGGCAGATACGCAGTATTTT.

This clonotype was observed a few times. The chain has TRBV5-5 and TRBJ1-2, with unresolved D. Germline CDR1 is SGHKS and CDR2 is YYEKEE (reference sequence). The CDR3 spans 12 residues. V was shortened by 4 bases and J by 8 bases, with 12 bases between the two germline ends. DNA of the CDR3: TGTGCCAGCAGCACCCTATATTGGGGCTACACCTTC. As protein: CASSTLYWGYTF.

This clonotype was detected a few times. The rearrangement joins TRBV7-2 to TRBJ2-3; D ambiguous. The CDR3 sequence is 13 residues long. V was clipped by 5 bases and J by 0 bases, with 6 bases between them. CDR1 SGHTA and CDR2 FQGNSA come from the germline V gene. The CDR3 bases are TGTGCCAGCAGCAGCCCTAGCACAGATACGCAGTATTTT. Protein: CASSSPSTDTQYF.

This clonotype was observed once. This may arise from a read error, as a much more abundant clone is one base away. The rearrangement joins TRBV7-2 to TRBJ1-6, with D hard to call. The germline V gene has CDR1 SGHTA and CDR2 FQGNSA. The CDR3 spans 15 residues. CDR3 in DNA: TGTGTCAGCAGCTTTAGGTCGCGGGAGGATTCACCCCTCCACTTT. It specifies CVSSFRSREDSPLHF.

This clonotype was seen ten or more times. V is TRBV20-1 and J is TRBJ1-5; D uncertain. CDR1 is DFQATT, CDR2 SNEGSKA, per germline (reference sequence). V was trimmed by 6 bases and J by 4 bases, leaving 10 bases between them. There are 12 residues in the CDR3. In DNA form, the CDR3 reads TGCAGTGCCTTACCAGGAAATCAGCCCCAGCATTTT. It translates to CSALPGNQPQHF.

This clonotype came up many times. The chain recombines TRBV12-3 or TRBV12-4 with TRBJ2-1; a weak D match, TRBD2 (6 bases). Trimming left V 8 bases short and J 10 bases short, with 12 bases between. CDR3 length equals 11 residues. DNA for the CDR3: TGTGCCAGCTCCCTCGGAGGGGAGCAGTTCTTC. Its protein product is CASSLGGEQFF.

This clonotype was observed many times. The genes are TRBV5-1 and TRBJ1-6, with 7 bases identical to TRBD1. The CDR3 runs 15 residues. The J segment lost 5 bases and the V segment lost 0 bases, leaving 2 bases of the junction unmatched. CDR1 is SGHRS, CDR2 YFSETQ, per germline. The CDR3 nucleotides read TGCGCCAGCAGCTTGGGAGACAGGGATAATTCACCCCTCCACTTT. Amino acid sequence: CASSLGDRDNSPLHF.

The chain couples TRBV4-2 to TRBJ2-7, with 7 positions matching TRBD1. Germline V lookup: CDR1 LGHNA, CDR2 YNFKEQ. This CDR3 is built from 16 residues. J lost 5 bases, V lost 0 bases, and 10 bases had no gene match. The CDR3 region is CASSQDIRQGVNEQYF. CDR3 DNA: TGTGCCAGCAGCCAAGATATCCGGCAGGGGGTTAACGAGCAGTACTTC.

This clonotype was detected many times. The V and J genes are TRBV15 and TRBJ1-4; D is unclear. V lost 2 bases and J 0 bases, leaving 16 bases between the germline ends. Looked up from germline, CDR1 is LNHNV and CDR2 is YYDKDF (reference sequence). The CDR3 loop spans 18 amino acids. The CDR3 here is CATSRLLDGSPTNEKLFF. CDR3 coding DNA: TGTGCCACCAGCAGACTTCTAGACGGTTCACCAACTAATGAAAAACTGTTTTTT.